The 13 T cell receptor beta chains below were found in one sample sequenced in a study of identical twins (dated by TCRdb to the mid-2010s). The library was made by 5' RACE. The instrument was an Illumina HiSeq 2000. TCRdb passed the public sequencing reads through fastp at Q25 and MiXCR, retaining productive beta sequences. Every distinct CDR3 protein forms one entry, paired with its most common genes and DNA. The table for this sample lists approximately 1.8 million distinct CDR3 sequences; about 32% of them were counted only once. Around 0.3% of the sample is taken by the ten largest. Sequenced sample: cord blood. These receptors all stem from a newborn girl in good health.

Concerning this clonotype itself: This clone may be a read error of a much larger clone one base away. This rearrangement joins TRBV4-2 to TRBJ2-3; 12 nucleotides agree with TRBD2. This CDR3 comprises 17 residues. Germline CDR1 LGHNA, CDR2 YNFKEQ. The CDR3 reads CASGQEYLAGGPDTQYF. Written as DNA, the CDR3 is TGTGCCAGCGGCCAAGAATATCTAGCGGGAGGGCCAGATACGCAGTATTTT.

This sequence joins TRBV6-4 and TRBJ2-1; D remains ambiguous. Germline CDR1 reads MRHNA; CDR2 reads SNTAGT. Between the trimmed V and J ends, which lost 4 bases and 0 bases, there was a span of 10 bases. This CDR3 spans 15 amino acids. The CDR3 DNA reads as TGTGCCAGCAGTGTTACCTTCAGCTCCTACAATGAGCAGTTCTTC. It translates to CASSVTFSSYNEQFF.

This clonotype was detected a few times. The V and J genes are TRBV5-1 and TRBJ2-4; 9 bases agree with TRBD2. Germline values: CDR1 SGHRS, CDR2 YFSETQ. J gave up 5 bases and V 4 bases, and 10 bases lay outside the gene matches. This CDR3 is 16 amino acids long. CDR3 coding DNA: TGCGCCAGCAGCCGATTCTTAGCGGGGGCACAAAACATTCAGTACTTC. Its translation is CASSRFLAGAQNIQYF.

This chain joins TRBV10-3 and TRBJ1-5; D unclear. The CDR3 extends over 15 amino acids. Germline-derived CDR1 and CDR2 are ENHRY and SYGVKD. The V end was cut by 3 bases, the J end by 3 bases, with 12 bases between. The CDR3 coding sequence is TGTGCCATCAGTGAAGTTGCACGGCCCAATCAGCCCCAGCATTTT. Translating it yields CAISEVARPNQPQHF.

The chain uses TRBV21-1 and TRBJ2-3; TRBD1 was called by the table and not checked on the DNA. TRBV21-1 is a recognized pseudogene. The CDR3 has 17 amino acids. The chain's CDR3 is CASSDRRAREREDTQYF. The CDR3 coding sequence is TGTGCCAGCAGCGACCGCAGGGCCAGGGAGCGAGAAGATACGCAGTATTTT.

V usage is TRBV15 and J usage is TRBJ2-2; possible D gene TRBD2, 6 bases. CDR1 and CDR2 (germline): LNHNV, YYDKDF (reference sequence). This CDR3 has 14 residues. Trimming took off 0 bases at V and 7 bases at J, with 9 bases between the two ends. The CDR3 nucleotides are TGTGCCACCAGCAGAGATTACGGGAGCGGGGAGCTGTTTTTT. Its protein product is CATSRDYGSGELFF.

The rearrangement uses TRBV25-1 and TRBJ2-1; 7 nucleotides line up with TRBD2. The DNA end lines up better with TRBJ2-7; the J call may be wrong. The CDR3 runs 16 residues. Germline CDR1 is MGHDK and CDR2 is SYGVNS. This chain's CDR3 is CASSEWGGTSYNEQYF. CDR3 in DNA: TGTGCCAGCAGTGAATGGGGGGGTACTTCCTACAATGAGCAGTACTTC.

The genes are TRBV6-4 and TRBJ2-7; D is unclear. The CDR3 contains 14 residues. V gave up 0 bases and J gave up 0 bases, with 6 bases separating them. The V gene's germline CDR1 is MRHNA and CDR2 SNTAGT. The CDR3 bases are TGTGCCAGCAGTGACTCCCCGGGCTCCTACGAGCAGTACTTC. It is translated as CASSDSPGSYEQYF.

The CDR3 region is CASSSAFNEKLFF. The CDR3 DNA is TGTGCCAGCAGTTCCGCCTTTAATGAAAAACTGTTTTTT. This chain connects TRBV12-3 or TRBV12-4 to TRBJ1-4; no clear D. The CDR3 loop spans 13 amino acids. Trimming took 4 bases from V and 4 from J, leaving 7 bases between them.

This clonotype was detected a few times. This chain connects TRBV29-1 to TRBJ2-5, with 8 bases identical to TRBD1. With 4 bases clipped from V and 2 bases from J, the junction kept 6 bases outside the gene matches. This CDR3 is built from 14 residues. Germline values: CDR1 SQVTM, CDR2 ANQGSEA. As DNA, the CDR3 is TGCAGCGTTGCTCTGAACAGGGGGCAAGAGACCCAGTACTTC. Translating it yields CSVALNRGQETQYF.

The J gene is TRBJ2-5, the V gene TRBV20-1, with D uncertain. The CDR3 contains 13 residues. V shed 0 bases and J shed 5 bases, with 10 bases lying between them. Germline CDR1 and CDR2: DFQATT and SNEGSKA (reference sequence). Here the CDR3 DNA reads TGCAGTGCTAGAGATCCGGAGTTGGAGACCCAGTACTTC. It is translated as CSARDPELETQYF.

V gene TRBV6-5 combines with J gene TRBJ2-3; 11 nucleotides match TRBD2. The germline V gene has CDR1 MNHEY and CDR2 SVGAGI. This CDR3 contains 18 residues. The V segment lost 2 bases and the J segment 0 bases; nucleotides outside the gene matches: 7. CDR3 bases: TGTGCCAGCAGTTACCCAGGGACTAGCGGCCTTAGCACAGATACGCAGTATTTT. This gives the protein CASSYPGTSGLSTDTQYF.

The chain employs TRBV7-2 and TRBJ2-3, with 13 bases that match TRBD2. This CDR3 has 18 amino acids. Germline lookup yields CDR1 SGHTA and CDR2 FQGNSA. V lost 5 bases and J lost 6; bases outside the gene matches: 14. CDR3 coding DNA: TGTGCCAGCAGCGCCGGACTAGCGGGAGTTTTTTTTTTTGATACGCAGTATTTT. Its protein is CASSAGLAGVFFFDTQYF.